These 31 T cell receptor beta chains came from one sample sequenced in a study of CXCR3-negative and CXCR3-positive naive CD8 T cells. Study-wide points: TRB CDR3s of CXCR3-positive naive cells were more hydrophobic than those of CXCR3-negative naive cells.

Each TRB cDNA library was prepared by 5' RACE (with UMI labels). TCRdb re-called the 5' RACE reads; every CDR3 protein appears as one record, without DNA. The sample includes about 110,000 distinct CDR3 sequences. Antigens for these TCRs are unknown. Sequencing was done on a sample of naive CXCR3+ CD8+ T cells from blood. Described subset: CD45RO-CCR7+CD27+CD95- naive CD8+ T cells expressing CXCR3 (TNR3+). The receptor set was obtained from a human donor in good health. Some clones in this sample may be carry-over from other donors' samples.

The V gene is TRBV4-3, the J gene TRBJ2-1; as DNA is missing, the TRBD2 call by TCRdb cannot be tested. Germline values: CDR1 LGHNA, CDR2 YSLEER. This CDR3 spans 17 amino acids. CDR3 amino acids: CASSQDRTPSSYNEQFF.

V usage is TRBV7-3 and J usage is TRBJ2-3; the D call from TCRdb, TRBD2, cannot be confirmed without DNA. The CDR3 totals 17 residues. Germline V gene data show CDR1 as SGHTA and CDR2 as FQGTGA. The CDR3 sequence is CASSTVGLAGSTDTQYF. Filled out from reference TRBV7-3 and TRBJ2-3, the complete variable domain reads GAGVSQTPSNKVTEKGKYVELRCDPISGHTALYWYRQSLGQGPEFLIYFQGTGAADDSGLPNDRFFAVRPEGSVSTLKIQRTERGDSAVYLCASSTVGLAGSTDTQYFGPGTRLTVL.

The chain's CDR3 is CSVVQSTEAFF. V usage is TRBV29-1 and J usage is TRBJ1-1. Per germline, CDR1 SQVTM and CDR2 ANQGSEA. This CDR3 region has 11 residues.

This sequence joins TRBV18 and TRBJ1-1. This CDR3 contains 14 residues. In germline, CDR1 is KGHSH, CDR2 LQKENI. CDR3 in amino acids: CASSLSPGNTEAFF.

This chain joins TRBV3-1 and TRBJ2-1; as DNA is missing, the TRBD2 call by TCRdb cannot be tested. From germline, CDR1 is LGHDT and CDR2 YNNKEL (reference sequence). The CDR3 length is 16 residues. The CDR3 is CASSPQSGGRYNEQFF.

This chain joins TRBV19 and TRBJ2-6; with no DNA, the TCRdb D assignment of TRBD1 cannot be verified. Germline V lookup: CDR1 LNHDA, CDR2 SQIVND (reference sequence). The CDR3 contains 17 residues. The CDR3 loop is CASSHDRGVSGANVLTF.

The chain uses TRBV14 and TRBJ2-5. CDR1 SGHDN and CDR2 FVKESK come from the germline V gene. The CDR3 runs to 12 residues. CDR3 protein: CASSQDGETQYF.

This chain links TRBV27 with TRBJ2-7; TCRdb's assignment of TRBD1 cannot be checked, as there is no DNA. There are 15 residues in the CDR3. Germline V CDR1 and CDR2: MNHEY, SMNVEV (reference sequence). CDR3 loop: CASSLSGGLRDEQYF.

The chain couples TRBV14 to TRBJ2-1; with no DNA, the TCRdb D assignment of TRBD1 cannot be verified. Germline lookup yields CDR1 SGHDN and CDR2 FVKESK. CDR3 size: 16 residues. The CDR3 sequence: CASSQVTAGTTNEQFF.

The chain joins TRBV5-1 to TRBJ2-1; TCRdb gives TRBD2 as the D gene, but with no DNA this cannot be confirmed. Germline-derived CDR1 and CDR2 are SGHRS and YFSETQ. CDR3 size: 14 residues. CDR3 sequence reads: CASFDGGRADEQFF.

The V call is TRBV27, the J call TRBJ2-7; the D gene TCRdb calls, TRBD1, cannot be checked with no DNA. Looked up from germline, CDR1 is MNHEY and CDR2 is SMNVEV (reference sequence). This CDR3 region has 17 residues. Here the CDR3 reads CASSLNVLTANPYEQYF.

This chain joins TRBV7-2 and TRBJ2-7; TCRdb's D gene call, TRBD1, goes unchecked for lack of DNA. Germline V CDR1 and CDR2: SGHTA, FQGNSA. The CDR3 consists of 15 residues. The CDR3 reads CASSLTPDRAYEQYF.

The chain recombines TRBV24-1 with TRBJ1-2; TCRdb outputs TRBD1, but without DNA this stays unchecked. Germline CDR1 is KGHDR and CDR2 is SFDVKD. The CDR3 spans 13 residues. CDR3 sequence reads: CATSDWQGGGYTF.

This chain links TRBV29-1 with TRBJ2-1; absent DNA, TCRdb's TRBD2 call cannot be checked. This CDR3 comprises 13 residues. The germline V gene encodes CDR1 SQVTM and CDR2 ANQGSEA. CDR3: CSVDLAGGYEQFF.

This chain joins TRBV18 and TRBJ2-7; TCRdb designates TRBD2, a call that cannot be tested without DNA. The germline V gene encodes CDR1 KGHSH and CDR2 LQKENI. The CDR3 length is 13 residues. CDR3 sequence: CASSPASSYEQYF. Full variable domain (missing parts from reference TRBV18 and TRBJ2-7): NAGVMQNPRHLVRRRGQEARLRCSPMKGHSHVYWYRQLPEEGLKFMVYLQKENIIDESGMPKERFSAEFPKEGPSILRIQQVVRGDSAAYFCASSPASSYEQYFGPGTRLTVT.

The chain uses TRBV24-1 and TRBJ2-5; TCRdb picks TRBD1, but there is no DNA to check that call. This CDR3 has 12 amino acids. CDR1 KGHDR and CDR2 SFDVKD come from the germline V gene. The CDR3 sequence is CATSGDGGTQYF.

J is TRBJ1-5 and V is TRBV12-3 or TRBV12-4; the D call from TCRdb, TRBD1, cannot be confirmed without DNA. The CDR3 is 14 residues long. This CDR3 is CASSLRGVNQPQHF.

V gene TRBV20-1 combines with J gene TRBJ2-7; the D gene TCRdb calls, TRBD1, cannot be checked with no DNA. The CDR3 spans 14 residues. The V gene's germline CDR1 is DFQATT and CDR2 SNEGSKA (reference sequence). CDR3 region: CSARDLGQVYEQYF.

The chain combines TRBV6-6 with TRBJ1-3. Germline V gene data show CDR1 as MNHNY and CDR2 as SVGAGI (reference sequence). This CDR3 spans 14 amino acids. CDR3 in amino acids: CASSDVDSGNTIYF.

V and J are TRBV7-3 and TRBJ1-2. CDR3 size: 13 residues. The germline gives CDR1 SGHTA, CDR2 FQGTGA. The CDR3 sequence: CASSLTGSYGYTF. The full variable domain, completed using reference TRBV7-3 and TRBJ1-2, is GAGVSQTPSNKVTEKGKYVELRCDPISGHTALYWYRQSLGQGPEFLIYFQGTGAADDSGLPNDRFFAVRPEGSVSTLKIQRTERGDSAVYLCASSLTGSYGYTFGSGTRLTVV.

CDR3 in amino acids: CASSLVYAGARDEQFF. The gene calls are TRBV5-1 and TRBJ2-1; TCRdb outputs TRBD2, but without DNA this stays unchecked. Germline loops: CDR1 SGHRS, CDR2 YFSETQ. The CDR3 is 16 residues long.

V gene TRBV7-2 combines with J gene TRBJ2-7. CDR1 and CDR2 (germline): SGHTA, FQGNSA. This CDR3 has 13 amino acids. The CDR3 reads CASRLGSTYEQYF.

V usage is TRBV3-1 and J usage is TRBJ2-5; TCRdb gives TRBD1 as the D gene, but with no DNA this cannot be confirmed. The CDR3 runs to 15 residues. CDR1 and CDR2 from the germline V gene are LGHDT and YNNKEL (reference sequence). CDR3 region: CASSPRGEAQETQYF.

The rearrangement uses TRBV4-1 and TRBJ2-1; without DNA, the TCRdb call of TRBD1 cannot be checked. Germline V gene sequence: CDR1 MGHRA, CDR2 YSYEKL. CDR3 length: 16 amino acids. This chain's CDR3 is CASSHRGDIGGNEQFF.

The rearrangement uses TRBV7-6 and TRBJ1-1; TCRdb returns TRBD1, unconfirmable since there is no DNA. This CDR3 region has 15 residues. Looked up from germline, CDR1 is SGHVS and CDR2 is FNYEAQ. CDR3 region: CASSTGQGANTEAFF.

The J gene is TRBJ2-7, the V gene TRBV12-5; the TCRdb D gene call, TRBD2, has no DNA to confirm it. The germline CDR1 and CDR2 sequences are LGHNT and FRNRAP. This CDR3 spans 15 amino acids. CDR3 residues: CASGHPRGGADEQYF.

The chain links TRBV12-3 or TRBV12-4 to TRBJ2-1; without DNA, the TCRdb call of TRBD1 cannot be checked. CDR3 length equals 14 residues. The chain's CDR3 is CASSYGIPEGEQFF.

The chain employs TRBV6-2 or TRBV6-3 and TRBJ2-7; TCRdb's assignment of TRBD1 cannot be checked, as there is no DNA. From germline, CDR1 is MNHEY and CDR2 SVGEGT. This CDR3 contains 13 residues. CDR3 region: CATLRDSPYEQYF.

The V call is TRBV20-1, the J call TRBJ2-1; TCRdb gives TRBD2 as the D gene, but with no DNA this cannot be confirmed. This CDR3 spans 15 amino acids. Germline CDR1 DFQATT, CDR2 SNEGSKA (reference sequence). The CDR3 spells CSARDVTSGYNEQFF.

This chain joins TRBV9 and TRBJ2-1; TCRdb calls TRBD2, which cannot be checked without DNA. In germline, CDR1 is SGDLS, CDR2 YYNGEE. This CDR3 comprises 17 residues. The CDR3 here is CASSVDTSGGLGNEQFF.

This sequence joins TRBV30 and TRBJ2-2; the TCRdb D gene call, TRBD1, has no DNA to confirm it. The CDR3 covers 16 residues. Germline V gene sequence: CDR1 GTSNPN, CDR2 SVGIG (reference sequence). CDR3 sequence reads: CAWSVSAGVNTGELFF.